A selection of T cell receptor beta chains follows, all from one sample in a study of beta chain features in type 1 diabetes. Profiled with immunoSEQ multiplex PCR; TCRdb holds only in-frame clones, not every one. The data hold some 640,000 clones, with 11% to 15% observed a single time. Sequenced sample: naive CD4+ T cells from blood. These receptors were collected from a man younger than 35 with type 1 diabetes. The CDR3 runs from the conserved cysteine through the conserved F or W. D genes are given only for firm matches. Only some rows state a clone size, as once, few, many or a class for expanded clones.

v_call	clone_size	d_call	j_call	cdr3_aa	cdr3_nt
TRBV5-1	few	NA	TRBJ1-2	CASSLGTANYGYTF	TGCGCCAGCAGCTTGGGGACAGCTAACTATGGCTACACCTTC
TRBV9	few	NA	TRBJ2-5	CASSVDLVGGETQYF	TGTGCCAGCAGCGTAGACCTGGTGGGTGGAGAGACCCAGTACTTC
TRBV27	few	NA	TRBJ2-6	CASSSRKGNSGANVLTF	TGTGCCAGCAGTTCGAGAAAAGGGAACTCTGGGGCCAACGTCCTGACTTTC
TRBV2	NA	NA	TRBJ2-2	CASSSAGLQSGELFF	TGTGCCAGCAGTTCCGCGGGCCTACAGTCCGGGGAGCTGTTTTTT
TRBV11-2	few	NA	TRBJ2-1	CASSFIQGASYNEQFF	TGTGCCAGCAGCTTCATCCAGGGAGCCTCCTACAATGAGCAGTTCTTC
TRBV30	few	NA	TRBJ1-5	CAWGSNNQPQHF	TGTGCCTGGGGGAGTAACAATCAGCCCCAGCATTTT
TRBV5-5	NA	NA	TRBJ2-2	CASNPTTGVFGGELFF	TGTGCCAGCAACCCAACGACAGGTGTCTTCGGCGGGGAGCTGTTTTTT
TRBV30	few	TRBD1	TRBJ2-5	CAWNRGLQETQYF	TGTGCCTGGAACAGGGGATTACAAGAGACCCAGTACTTC
TRBV2	NA	TRBD1	TRBJ2-7	CASSETGTAIYEQYF	TGTGCCAGCAGTGAGACTGGGACAGCCATATACGAGCAGTACTTC
TRBV7-3	few	TRBD1	TRBJ2-5	CASSSGQARDAQYF	TGTGCCAGCAGCTCGGGACAGGCCCGGGATGCCCAGTACTTC
TRBV18	NA	NA	TRBJ1-2	CASSPLAPSRSNNYGYTF	TGTGCCAGCTCACCTCTTGCCCCCAGCCGCTCCAATAACTATGGCTACACCTTC
TRBV11-3	NA	NA	TRBJ1-1	CASSLVSAAEAFF	TGTGCCAGCAGCTTAGTGTCAGCCGCCGAAGCTTTCTTT
TRBV18	NA	NA	TRBJ2-1	CASSPGLSNEQFF	TGTGCCAGCTCACCGGGACTGTCCAATGAGCAGTTCTTC
TRBV7-2	few	NA	TRBJ2-7	CASSPRLGYEQYF	TGTGCCAGCAGCCCCAGACTCGGCTACGAGCAGTACTTC
TRBV7-9	few	NA	TRBJ1-2	CASSSDSYGYTF	TGTGCCAGCAGCTCCGACAGCTATGGCTACACCTTC
TRBV18	NA	TRBD1	TRBJ1-5	CASSPAQGAGNQPQHF	TGTGCCAGCTCACCAGCCCAGGGGGCTGGCAATCAGCCCCAGCATTTT
TRBV30	few	NA	TRBJ2-1	CAWSLGYNEQFF	TGTGCCTGGAGTTTAGGTTACAATGAGCAGTTCTTC
TRBV7-9	few	TRBD1	TRBJ1-6	CASSRQGGDSPLHF	TGTGCCAGCAGCCGACAGGGAGGAGATTCACCCCTCCACTTT
TRBV9	NA	NA	TRBJ2-3	CASSGRTGLRGTDTQYF	TGTGCCAGCAGCGGGCGGACTGGCCTCCGGGGCACAGATACGCAGTATTTT
TRBV4-1	NA	NA	TRBJ2-5	CASSQGSLRQETQYF	TGCGCCAGCAGCCAAGGGTCCCTTCGGCAAGAGACCCAGTACTTC
TRBV2	NA	NA	TRBJ1-5	CASSELYLDQPQHF	TGTGCCAGCAGTGAACTCTACCTGGATCAGCCCCAGCATTTT
TRBV30	few	NA	TRBJ2-3	CAWSSQLDTQYF	TGTGCCTGGAGTTCCCAATTAGATACGCAGTATTTT
TRBV28	few	TRBD1	TRBJ1-2	CASTPGGRGYTF	TGTGCCAGCACTCCAGGGGGCCGGGGCTACACCTTC
TRBV27	NA	NA	TRBJ1-2	CAIRRDNGYTF	TGTGCCATCCGTCGAGACAATGGCTACACCTTC
TRBV7-2	NA	NA	TRBJ2-7	CASSLMGFSYEQYF	TGTGCCAGCAGCCTGATGGGGTTCTCTTACGAGCAGTACTTC
TRBV7-9	few	TRBD2	TRBJ2-1	CASSLRAGGPDNEQFF	TGTGCCAGCAGCTTACGGGCGGGAGGGCCGGACAATGAGCAGTTCTTC
TRBV6-5	NA	NA	TRBJ2-5	CASASSGADMETQYF	TGTGCCAGCGCATCCTCCGGGGCGGATATGGAGACCCAGTACTTC
TRBV15	NA	NA	TRBJ2-1	CATCQGSSYNEQFF	TGTGCCACCTGCCAGGGGAGCTCCTACAATGAGCAGTTCTTC
TRBV30	NA	NA	TRBJ1-5	CAWSWGNSNQPQHF	TGTGCCTGGAGTTGGGGAAATAGCAATCAGCCCCAGCATTTT
TRBV27	NA	NA	TRBJ2-1	CASSFKTLYNEQFF	TGTGCCAGCAGTTTCAAGACACTCTACAATGAGCAGTTCTTC
TRBV27	NA	NA	TRBJ1-2	CASGRTGSGDYGYTF	TGTGCCAGCGGCCGAACAGGGTCGGGTGACTATGGCTACACCTTC
TRBV4-2	few	NA	TRBJ2-5	CASSQGRAGAPFKQYF	TGTGCCAGCAGCCAAGGTCGGGCAGGGGCCCCGTTCAAGCAGTACTTC
TRBV15	few	TRBD1	TRBJ2-2	CATSRRDRWGELFF	TGTGCCACCAGCAGACGGGACAGGTGGGGGGAGCTGTTTTTT
TRBV5-6	NA	NA	TRBJ1-2	CASSLVWGKSNYGYTF	TGTGCCAGCAGCTTGGTCTGGGGTAAGAGTAACTATGGCTACACCTTC
TRBV13	few	NA	TRBJ1-6	CASSFGALRMNNSPLHF	TGTGCCAGCAGCTTCGGCGCCCTACGGATGAATAATTCACCCCTCCACTTT
TRBV13	few	TRBD1	TRBJ2-7	CASSLNRGRSSYEQYF	TGTGCCAGCAGCCTCAACAGGGGGCGGAGCTCCTACGAGCAGTACTTC
TRBV5-1	few	TRBD2	TRBJ2-3	CASSHGLAGGGTDTQYF	TGCGCCAGCAGCCATGGACTAGCGGGAGGAGGCACAGATACGCAGTATTTT
TRBV5-4	NA	TRBD2	TRBJ2-3	CASSSGTSGSADTQYF	TGTGCCAGCAGCTCCGGGACTAGCGGGAGCGCAGATACGCAGTATTTT
TRBV30	few	TRBD1	TRBJ1-1	CARQGGDTEAFF	TGTGCCAGACAGGGAGGCGACACTGAAGCTTTCTTT
TRBV9	NA	NA	TRBJ2-7	CASSVAPRSSYEQYF	TGTGCCAGCAGCGTAGCGCCCAGGAGCTCCTACGAGCAGTACTTC
TRBV20-1	few	NA	TRBJ2-5	CSAKNETQYF	TGCAGTGCTAAAAATGAGACCCAGTACTTC
TRBV6-5	few	NA	TRBJ1-6	CASSYAKGISNSPLHF	TGTGCCAGCAGTTACGCAAAGGGGATTTCTAATTCACCCCTCCACTTT
TRBV27	NA	TRBD1	TRBJ2-5	CASSAQGDEETQYF	TGTGCCAGCAGCGCACAGGGGGACGAGGAGACCCAGTACTTC
TRBV5-1	NA	NA	TRBJ1-1	CASSLEGQNTEAFF	TGCGCCAGCAGCTTGGAGGGACAGAACACTGAAGCTTTCTTT
TRBV7-6	NA	NA	TRBJ1-1	CASSLDRSSTEAFF	TGTGCCAGCAGCTTAGACAGGTCCTCGACTGAAGCTTTCTTT
TRBV5-1	few	NA	TRBJ2-5	CASSFRDEETQYF	TGCGCCAGCAGCTTCCGGGACGAAGAGACCCAGTACTTC
TRBV29-1	NA	NA	TRBJ1-2	CSVTGDTF	TGCAGCGTCACCGGAGACACCTTC
TRBV30	NA	NA	TRBJ1-5	CAWKGTGTQPQHF	TGTGCCTGGAAGGGTACAGGGACTCAGCCCCAGCATTTT
TRBV9	NA	NA	TRBJ1-5	CASSALGDQPQHF	TGTGCCAGCAGCGCTCTGGGGGATCAGCCCCAGCATTTT
TRBV2	few	NA	TRBJ2-7	CASNSGRFSYEQYF	TGTGCCAGCAATTCAGGCAGATTCTCCTACGAGCAGTACTTC
TRBV27	NA	TRBD1	TRBJ1-6	CASSLGTVDSPLHF	TGTGCCAGCAGCTTGGGGACAGTCGATTCACCCCTCCACTTT
TRBV15	NA	NA	TRBJ1-2	CATSRETGTTNYGYTF	TGTGCCACCAGCAGGGAAACAGGGACCACTAACTATGGCTACACCTTC
TRBV6-5	NA	TRBD1	TRBJ1-2	CASSYSRQGNGYTF	TGTGCCAGCAGTTACTCACGACAGGGGAATGGCTACACCTTC
TRBV30	few	TRBD2	TRBJ2-2	CAWQQLTSSGELFF	TGTGCCTGGCAGCAACTGACTAGCTCCGGGGAGCTGTTTTTT
TRBV29-1	NA	NA	TRBJ1-1	CSVDLGGSGTEAFF	TGCAGCGTTGATCTCGGGGGCTCCGGCACTGAAGCTTTCTTT
TRBV18	NA	NA	TRBJ1-3	CASSPLRGSRRVSGNTIYF	TGTGCCAGCTCACCTCTCCGGGGCTCAAGAAGGGTTTCTGGAAACACCATATATTTT
TRBV7-2	NA	NA	TRBJ2-3	CASSSGLPSTDTQYF	TGTGCCAGCAGCTCTGGACTACCTAGCACAGATACGCAGTATTTT
TRBV7-2	NA	NA	TRBJ2-3	CASSLDLGDTQYF	TGTGCCAGCAGCCTAGATCTCGGAGATACGCAGTATTTT
TRBV13	few	NA	TRBJ1-5	CASSWIRDSDQPQHF	TGTGCCAGCAGCTGGATCAGGGATTCGGATCAGCCCCAGCATTTT
TRBV2	NA	NA	TRBJ1-4	CASSGAANEKLFF	TGTGCCAGCAGCGGGGCGGCTAATGAAAAACTGTTTTTT